This TCR beta chain is from a study of follicular helper T cells after annual influenza vaccination. Study context: Sampling occurred days 0, 7 and 28 after each influenza vaccination.

Stated time point: 2015-2016 season, 7 days after influenza vaccination. No donor had influenza vaccine in the prior 6 months; all lived in the community. Measured with immunoSEQ multiplex PCR; TCRdb has only the in-frame clones, and not every one. The sample has about 10,000 clones; approximately 78% are singletons. About this clone itself: Its antigen remains unidentified.

This CDR3 comprises 13 residues. Germline CDR1 is SGHAT and CDR2 is FQNNGV. Trimming left V 0 bases short and J 8 bases short, with 10 bases between. General observations from the study: Rare clonotypes were missed; only about 8.5-20% of cells gave TCRB. Successive annual vaccinations recalled a recurrent oligoclonal ICOS+CD38+ cTfh response with influenza-specific clonotypes.

The chain combines TRBV11-2 with TRBJ1-1; no definite D call. The clonotype comes from an adult who received the influenza vaccine. The sample in question was CXCR5+ CD38- circulating T follicular helper cells from blood, obtained 7 days after influenza vaccination. Regarding subset: circulating Tfh, non-naive CD4+CXCR5+PD-1+ (ICOS+CD38+ or ICOS-CD38-). DNA of the CDR3: TGTGCCAGCAGCTTAGATAGGGAATCAGAAGCTTTCTTT. This codes for CASSLDRESEAFF.